The 23 T cell receptor beta chains reported below all come from one sample, sequenced in a study of T cell responses to AZD1222 COVID-19 vaccine. Some clones are missing from TCRdb's copy, which holds only in-frame ones; the method was immunoSEQ multiplex PCR. The table includes 150,000 to 200,000 clones, about 88% detected once. The specimen was peripheral blood, collected 28 days after the second AZD1222 dose. The receptor source for this set is an adult who received the AZD1222 COVID-19 vaccine.

The chain couples TRBV4-3 to TRBJ2-3, with D perhaps TRBD1 (7 bases). The CDR3 is 14 amino acids. Germline loops: CDR1 LGHNA, CDR2 YSLEER. Trimming left V 1 base short and J 5 bases short, with 10 bases between. The CDR3 DNA is TGCGCCAGCAGCCAAGCAGGGGGAGGAGATACGCAGTATTTT. It specifies CASSQAGGGDTQYF.

This clone was detected only a few times. The V and J genes are TRBV5-4 and TRBJ2-1, with a weak D call TRBD2 (7 bases). V dropped 5 bases and J dropped 5 bases, with 17 bases sitting between them. Germline V lookup: CDR1 SGHNT, CDR2 YYREEE (reference sequence). The CDR3 totals 15 residues. For the CDR3, the DNA is TGTGCCAGCAGACAGGGACTATCTTTCGACAATGAGCAGTTCTTC. This gives the protein CASRQGLSFDNEQFF. The full variable domain, completed using reference TRBV5-4 and TRBJ2-1, is ETGVTQSPTHLIKTRGQQVTLRCSSQSGHNTVSWYQQALGQGPQFIFQYYREEENGRGNFPPRFSGLQFPNYSSELNVNALELDDSALYLCASRQGLSFDNEQFFGPGTRLTVL.

V gene TRBV5-4 combines with J gene TRBJ1-6; D gene uncertain. CDR1 and CDR2 from the germline V gene are SGHNT and YYREEE (reference sequence). V was trimmed by 1 base and J by 7 bases, leaving 9 bases between them. The CDR3 sequence is 14 residues long. For the CDR3, the DNA is TGTGCCAGCAGCTTGACGGCCGAGAATTCACCCCTCCACTTT. It yields the protein CASSLTAENSPLHF.

This clone was observed once. The V and J genes are TRBV6-2 or TRBV6-3 and TRBJ2-2; D is unresolved. The CDR3 sequence is 13 residues long. V was trimmed by 5 bases and J by 3 bases, leaving 7 bases between them. The V gene's germline CDR1 is MNHEY and CDR2 SVGEGT. The CDR3 region has the DNA TGTGCCAGCAGTCCAGACTACACCGGGGAGCTGTTTTTT. It yields the protein CASSPDYTGELFF.

The chain has TRBV4-3 and TRBJ1-6, with 7 bases fitting TRBD1. The CDR3 length is 16 residues. V gave up 0 bases and J gave up 3 bases; unmatched junction bases: 2. Germline CDR1 LGHNA, CDR2 YSLEER. CDR3 loop: CASSQEQGGYNSPLHF. Written as DNA, the CDR3 is TGCGCCAGCAGCCAAGAGCAGGGGGGCTATAATTCACCCCTCCACTTT.

This sequence joins TRBV7-2 and TRBJ2-5; D unclear. CDR1 is SGHTA and CDR2 is FQGNSA in the germline V gene. V lost 1 base and J lost 1, with 7 bases in between. The length of the CDR3 is 14 residues. The CDR3 DNA follows: TGTGCCAGCAGCTTAGTTCAGCCCCAAGAGACCCAGTACTTC. Translating gives CASSLVQPQETQYF.

This clone was seen just once. The chain combines TRBV18 with TRBJ2-1; D perhaps matches TRBD1 (5 bases). Germline V gene data show CDR1 as KGHSH and CDR2 as LQKENI. This CDR3 contains 16 residues. V was shortened by 7 bases and J by 0 bases, with 16 bases between the two germline ends. Here the CDR3 DNA reads TGTGCCAGCTTAACCAGGGCCACAAGCTCCTACAATGAGCAGTTCTTC. Amino acid sequence: CASLTRATSSYNEQFF.

This clone was counted once. V and J are TRBV5-8 and TRBJ1-4; the D is unclear. The CDR3 has 14 residues. The V gene's germline CDR1 is SGHTS and CDR2 YDEGEE. V lost 4 bases and J 2 bases, leaving 9 bases between the germline ends. CDR3 region: CASSPRSTNEKLFF. The CDR3 DNA is TGTGCCAGCAGCCCAAGGAGCACTAATGAAAAACTGTTTTTT.

This rearrangement joins TRBV29-1 to TRBJ2-5; D is uncertain. The V gene lost 0 bases and the J gene lost 2 bases, with 7 bases spanning the gap. Germline-derived CDR1 and CDR2 are SQVTM and ANQGSEA. This CDR3 region has 13 residues. DNA of the CDR3: TGCAGCGTTGAAGACGCCCCACAAGAGACCCAGTACTTC. Translating it yields CSVEDAPQETQYF.

The V call is TRBV6-5, the J call TRBJ1-3; D may be TRBD1 (5 bases). Trimming took off 7 bases at V and 0 bases at J, with 10 bases between the two ends. The V gene's germline CDR1 is MNHEY and CDR2 SVGAGI. The CDR3 runs to 14 residues. The CDR3 is CASTPGLSGNTIYF. CDR3 DNA: TGTGCCAGCACTCCGGGGCTCTCTGGAAACACCATATATTTT.

The V call is TRBV28, the J call TRBJ2-5, with TRBD2 matching 7 bases. Trimming at V came to 4 bases and at J to 1 base, leaving 18 bases not matched to a gene. The length of the CDR3 is 19 residues. Germline V CDR1 and CDR2: MDHEN, SYDVKM. The CDR3, as DNA: TGTGCCAGCAGTTCACTAGCGCCCCATCAACTAGCGCCCCAAGAGACCCAGTACTTC. It specifies CASSSLAPHQLAPQETQYF.

The V and J genes are TRBV12-3 or TRBV12-4 and TRBJ2-5, with D maybe TRBD2 (6 bases). The V and J ends lost 5 bases and 2 bases respectively, with 9 bases between them. The CDR3 is 13 amino acids. The CDR3 loop is CASSPGLQETQYF. CDR3 nucleotides: TGTGCCAGCAGTCCGGGACTTCAAGAGACCCAGTACTTC.

V gene TRBV5-5 combines with J gene TRBJ1-4, with a weak D call TRBD1 (5 bases). V lost 3 bases and J 7 bases, leaving 19 bases between the germline ends. Germline V lookup: CDR1 SGHKS, CDR2 YYEKEE (reference sequence). This CDR3 has 16 residues. The CDR3, as DNA: TGTGCCAGCAGCTACGTGCCGCAGGGATCAAGTGAAAAACTGTTTTTT. The encoded protein is CASSYVPQGSSEKLFF.

The J gene is TRBJ2-4, the V gene TRBV7-8; D is uncertain. In germline, CDR1 is SGHVS, CDR2 FQNEAQ. Trimming shortened V by 5 bases and J by 7 bases, and 9 bases separated the two germline ends. The CDR3 runs 12 residues. DNA of the CDR3: TGTGCCAGCAGCCCCCAGAGTAACATTCAGTACTTC. Translating it yields CASSPQSNIQYF.

The chain links TRBV7-2 to TRBJ2-7, with 13 bases matching TRBD2. From germline, CDR1 is SGHTA and CDR2 FQGNSA. V dropped 5 bases and J dropped 3; count of bases not matched to a gene: 7. The CDR3 sequence is 16 residues long. CDR3 bases: TGTGCCAGCAGCAACGGACTAGCGGGAGTAGGCTACGAGCAGTACTTC. Residues: CASSNGLAGVGYEQYF. Looking up the rest from reference TRBV7-2 and TRBJ2-7 gives the full variable domain: GAGVSQSPSNKVTEKGKDVELRCDPISGHTALYWYRQSLGQGLEFLIYFQGNSAPDKSGLPSDRFSAERTGGSVSTLTIQRTQQEDSAVYLCASSNGLAGVGYEQYFGPGTRLTVT.

The V call is TRBV24-1, the J call TRBJ2-3; TRBD1 aligns across 8 bases. Germline V lookup: CDR1 KGHDR, CDR2 SFDVKD. The V and J ends lost 5 bases and 2 bases, in that order; junction bases with no gene match: 5. The CDR3 spans 15 residues. CDR3 nucleotide sequence: TGTGCCACCAGTGCTTGGACAGGGACCACAGATACGCAGTATTTT. Protein: CATSAWTGTTDTQYF.

The chain is built from TRBV24-1 and TRBJ2-7; TRBD1 or TRBD2 may be the D gene (5 bases each). Trimming cost V 4 bases and J 6 bases, with 12 bases left between them. The length of the CDR3 is 13 residues. Germline V gene lookup returns CDR1 KGHDR and CDR2 SFDVKD. As DNA, the CDR3 is TGTGCCACCAGTGACGGGGCTCTCTCCGAGCAGTACTTC. It codes for CATSDGALSEQYF.

This chain links TRBV7-2 with TRBJ1-1; TRBD1 is a possible D gene (5 bases). CDR3 length: 15 amino acids. Germline loops: CDR1 SGHTA, CDR2 FQGNSA. V lost 5 bases, J lost 3 bases, and 16 bases lay in between. The CDR3 here is CASSPPEGAYTEAFF. CDR3 nucleotide sequence: TGTGCCAGCAGCCCGCCTGAAGGGGCGTACACTGAAGCTTTCTTT.

The chain joins TRBV6-2 or TRBV6-3 to TRBJ2-7; possibly TRBD2 for D (5 bases). There are 15 residues in the CDR3. Trimming removed 6 bases from V and 0 bases from J, with 15 bases in between. CDR1 is MNHEY, CDR2 SVGEGT, per germline. The CDR3 sequence is CASSGMRDSSYEQYF. DNA for the CDR3: TGTGCCAGCAGCGGCATGAGGGATAGCTCCTACGAGCAGTACTTC.

This clone was counted between two and nine times. The rearrangement uses TRBV4-3 and TRBJ2-1; D assignment may be TRBD1 or TRBD2 (5 bases each). The V end was cut by 1 base, the J end by 8 bases, with 21 bases between. The CDR3 loop spans 17 amino acids. Germline V gives CDR1 LGHNA, CDR2 YSLEER. The CDR3 protein is CASSQVTASLTGDEQFF. In nucleotides, the CDR3 is TGCGCCAGCAGCCAAGTCACGGCTAGCCTAACAGGCGATGAGCAGTTCTTC.

This chain connects TRBV30 to TRBJ2-1; 13 bases are shared with TRBD2. J lost 1 base, V lost 1 base, and 7 bases had no gene match. CDR1 is GTSNPN, CDR2 SVGIG, per germline (reference sequence). The CDR3 runs to 18 residues. In DNA form, the CDR3 reads TGTGCCTGGAGTGGCAGTAAACTAGCGGGAGGGTCCTACAATGAGCAGTTCTTC. As protein: CAWSGSKLAGGSYNEQFF. The whole variable domain, filled in from reference TRBV30 and TRBJ2-1, reads SQTIHQWPATLVQPVGSPLSLECTVEGTSNPNLYWYRQAAGRGLQLLFYSVGIGQISSEVPQNLSASRPQDRQFILSSKKLLLSDSGFYLCAWSGSKLAGGSYNEQFFGPGTRLTVL.

This rearrangement joins TRBV10-2 to TRBJ1-2; D is uncertain. V shed 4 bases and J shed 3 bases, with 3 bases lying between them. This CDR3 comprises 11 residues. Per germline, CDR1 WSHSY and CDR2 SAAADI. The CDR3 region has the DNA TGCGCCAGCAGTGGAGACTATGGCTACACCTTC. It translates to CASSGDYGYTF.

The rearrangement joins TRBV5-6 to TRBJ2-7, with D possibly being TRBD1 or TRBD2 (5 bases each). CDR1 and CDR2 (germline): SGHDT, YYEEEE. This CDR3 comprises 13 residues. V was shortened by 4 bases and J by 2 bases, with 10 bases between the two germline ends. The CDR3 is CASSPGRTYEQYF. CDR3 sequence (DNA): TGTGCCAGCAGCCCGGGACGGACCTACGAGCAGTACTTC. Filled out from reference TRBV5-6 and TRBJ2-7, the complete variable domain reads DAGVTQSPTHLIKTRGQQVTLRCSPKSGHDTVSWYQQALGQGPQFIFQYYEEEERQRGNFPDRFSGHQFPNYSSELNVNALLLGDSALYLCASSPGRTYEQYFGPGTRLTVT.